The 24 T cell receptor beta chains in this list originate from one sample, sequenced in a study of vaccination and CD4 T cells after COVID-19. Sample treatment: roughly nine-day PBMC culture with coronavirus spike peptide pools or control peptides (ViraFEST assay). Gathered ahead of the COVID-19 pandemic (2011-2018) were the CD4+ T cells of the unexposed donor. Antigens for these TCRs are unknown. Sequencing of cultured CD4+ T cell DNA used the Oncomine TCR Beta short-read assay. TCRdb re-derived calls from the PCR reads in MiXCR, one entry per CDR3 protein. This sample has more than 7,500 distinct CDR3 sequences; around 40% occur once, and the top ten carry 9.5% to 15%. The sample taken for sequencing was CD4+ T cells from blood, cultured in vitro. Every receptor here comes from a human donor in good health.

The V and J genes are TRBV2 and TRBJ1-1; 9 bases fit TRBD1. This CDR3 region has 19 residues. CDR1 is SNHLY, CDR2 FYNNEI, per germline. Trimming cost V 6 bases and J 1 base; bases outside gene matches: 18. Here the CDR3 reads CASRTGTGNSLPTNTEAFF. CDR3 DNA sequence: TGTGCCAGCAGAACCGGGACAGGGAACTCCCTACCAACGAACACTGAAGCTTTCTTT.

This chain connects TRBV21-1 to TRBJ1-1. TRBV21-1 is marked as a pseudogene. The CDR3 length is 13 residues. Here the CDR3 reads CASTQSTNTEAFF. CDR3 sequence (DNA): TGTGCCAGCACCCAGTCAACGAACACTGAAGCTTTCTTT.

The chain links TRBV2 to TRBJ2-3, with 7 bases identical to TRBD2. V was pared by 5 bases and J by 3 bases, with 14 bases of the junction left unmatched. This CDR3 is built from 17 residues. Germline V gives CDR1 SNHLY, CDR2 FYNNEI. The CDR3 region has the DNA TGTGCCAGCAGTAGTATGGCGGGGGTTTTAGAAACAGATACGCAGTATTTT. It codes for CASSSMAGVLETDTQYF.

The chain combines TRBV6-1 with TRBJ2-2; D not resolved. The CDR3 is 14 amino acids. The V gene lost 5 bases and the J gene lost 0 bases, with 7 bases spanning the gap. Per the germline V gene, CDR1 is MNHNS and CDR2 is SASEGT. The CDR3 reads CASSPKTNTGELFF. The CDR3 coding sequence is TGTGCCAGCAGTCCCAAGACGAACACCGGGGAGCTGTTTTTT.

This clonotype has just a few counts. The rearrangement joins TRBV7-2 to TRBJ2-3, with 7 bases fitting TRBD2. The V gene's germline CDR1 is SGHTA and CDR2 FQGNSA. The CDR3 is 15 amino acids. V trimming: 2 bases; J trimming: 2 bases; junction bases outside the gene matches: 4. This chain's CDR3 is CASSLTGGSTDTQYF. Here the CDR3 DNA reads TGTGCCAGCAGCTTAACGGGGGGATCCACAGATACGCAGTATTTT. Full variable domain (rest looked up from reference TRBV7-2 and TRBJ2-3): GAGVSQSPSNKVTEKGKDVELRCDPISGHTALYWYRQSLGQGLEFLIYFQGNSAPDKSGLPSDRFSAERTGGSVSTLTIQRTQQEDSAVYLCASSLTGGSTDTQYFGPGTRLTVL.

This chain uses TRBV18 with TRBJ2-3; the D is unclear. Germline V CDR1 and CDR2: KGHSH, LQKENI. This CDR3 has 12 residues. Trimming took off 4 bases at V and 6 bases at J, with 8 bases between the two ends. The DNA for the CDR3 is TGTGCCAGCTCACTGGCCGGGGATACGCAGTATTTT. Its protein product is CASSLAGDTQYF.

This chain links TRBV4-2 with TRBJ1-6, with 10 bases that match TRBD1. In germline, CDR1 is LGHNA, CDR2 YNFKEQ. Germline trimming cut 2 bases from V and 9 bases from J; bases unmatched to any gene: 4. This CDR3 region has 15 residues. This CDR3 is CASSQPTGGGSPLHF. The CDR3 DNA sequence: TGTGCCAGCAGCCAACCGACAGGGGGCGGTTCACCCCTCCACTTT.

The J gene is TRBJ2-7, the V gene TRBV30; D unclear. Trimming took 5 bases from V and 4 from J, leaving 12 bases between them. Per germline, CDR1 GTSNPN and CDR2 SVGIG (reference sequence). The CDR3 totals 12 residues. The CDR3: CAWGDQYYEQYF. The CDR3 nucleotides read TGTGCCTGGGGCGACCAATATTACGAGCAGTACTTC.

This clonotype was observed a few times. The gene calls are TRBV6-5 and TRBJ1-1; D is ambiguous. The CDR3 contains 14 residues. The germline V and J ends were trimmed by 4 bases and 1 base, with 10 bases remaining between them. CDR1 is MNHEY, CDR2 SVGAGI, per germline. The CDR3 sequence: CASSSPSGNTEAFF. Here the CDR3 DNA reads TGTGCCAGCAGTTCCCCCTCGGGGAACACTGAAGCTTTCTTT.

V gene TRBV27 combines with J gene TRBJ2-5; TRBD2 is a possible D gene (5 bases). CDR1 MNHEY and CDR2 SMNVEV come from the germline V gene (reference sequence). Trimming stripped 1 base from V and 7 bases from J, with 10 bases between. The CDR3 is made up of 13 amino acids. This chain's CDR3 is CASSLWGGGTQYF. CDR3 in DNA: TGTGCCAGCAGTTTATGGGGTGGAGGGACCCAGTACTTC.

The CDR3 bases are TGTGCCAGCAGCCCGGACGCCGACGGAGGAAACACCATATATTTT. Protein: CASSPDADGGNTIYF. This sequence joins TRBV7-6 and TRBJ1-3; D is ambiguous. The CDR3 consists of 15 residues. Trimming removed 5 bases at V and 4 bases at J, with 15 bases between. The germline gives CDR1 SGHVS, CDR2 FNYEAQ.

This clonotype was detected a few times. This chain connects TRBV6-5 to TRBJ1-1; TRBD1 might be the D (5 bases). CDR3 length: 12 residues. Germline CDR1 MNHEY, CDR2 SVGAGI. The germline V and J ends were trimmed by 4 bases and 5 bases, with 8 bases remaining between them. Written as DNA, the CDR3 is TGTGCCAGCAGTTTCGGGGGGACTGAAGCTTTCTTT. Its translation: CASSFGGTEAFF.

V and J are TRBV6-2 or TRBV6-3 and TRBJ2-7; possibly TRBD1 for D (6 bases). Germline V lookup: CDR1 MNHEY, CDR2 SVGEGT. There are 15 residues in the CDR3. With 4 bases removed from V and 2 bases from J, the gap between germline ends came to 15 bases. This chain's CDR3 is CASSSIGGQTYEQYF. As DNA, the CDR3 is TGTGCCAGCAGTTCCATCGGCGGACAGACCTACGAGCAGTACTTC.

The sample holds a few counts of this clonotype. The chain couples TRBV10-1 to TRBJ2-3, with 8 bases aligning to TRBD1. The CDR3 runs 15 residues. Trimming took 2 bases from V and 5 from J; bases not matched to a gene: 6. Germline-derived CDR1 and CDR2 are WNHNN and SYGVQD (reference sequence). The CDR3 spells CASSERTGKIDTQYF. The CDR3 bases are TGCGCCAGCAGTGAGCGGACAGGGAAAATAGATACGCAGTATTTT.

The chain combines TRBV12-3 or TRBV12-4 with TRBJ2-3; D might be TRBD2 (5 bases). The V end lost 5 bases, the J end lost 4 bases, and 10 bases lay between the germline ends. The CDR3 extends over 13 amino acids. The CDR3 DNA follows: TGTGCCAGCAGTAGGACTGGGGCAGATACGCAGTATTTT. Its protein product is CASSRTGADTQYF.

The chain couples TRBV2 to TRBJ2-1, with 11 bases aligning to TRBD2. The CDR3 has 16 amino acids. Looked up from germline, CDR1 is SNHLY and CDR2 is FYNNEI. V gave up 6 bases and J gave up 4 bases; unmatched junction bases: 8. CDR3: CASSLATSGDYNEQFF. CDR3 nucleotides: TGTGCCAGCAGCTTGGCGACTAGCGGGGATTACAATGAGCAGTTCTTC.

This chain uses TRBV7-8 with TRBJ1-1; the match to TRBD1 covers 8 bases. With 4 bases clipped from V and 4 bases from J, the junction kept 5 bases outside the gene matches. Germline V gene sequence: CDR1 SGHVS, CDR2 FQNEAQ. The CDR3 runs to 14 residues. The CDR3 DNA reads as TGTGCCAGCAGCTCCCTCGGGACAGGCACTGAAGCTTTCTTT. Translated: CASSSLGTGTEAFF.

The rearrangement links TRBV6-1 to TRBJ2-1, with D possibly being TRBD2 (6 bases). The V end lost 6 bases, the J end lost 11 bases, and 14 bases lay between the germline ends. Germline values: CDR1 MNHNS, CDR2 SASEGT. CDR3 length: 12 amino acids. The CDR3 sequence is CASSPREEKQFF. CDR3 coding DNA: TGTGCCAGCAGCCCTAGGGAGGAAAAGCAGTTCTTC.

J is TRBJ1-5 and V is TRBV6-2 or TRBV6-3, with a possible D match to TRBD1 (6 bases). The V gene's germline CDR1 is MNHEY and CDR2 SVGEGT. The CDR3 runs 14 residues. V was trimmed by 7 bases and J by 0 bases, leaving 10 bases between them. Here the CDR3 reads CASTWTASNQPQHF. The CDR3 DNA sequence: TGTGCCAGCACCTGGACAGCTAGCAATCAGCCCCAGCATTTT.

The table lists this clonotype with a few counts. The J gene is TRBJ1-1, the V gene TRBV4-2, with D maybe TRBD1 (5 bases). The germline gives CDR1 LGHNA, CDR2 YNFKEQ. Between the trimmed V and J ends, which lost 4 bases and 2 bases, there was a span of 14 bases. This CDR3 contains 15 residues. DNA of the CDR3: TGTGCCAGCAGCCCTTCCTGGGGGACCAACACTGAAGCTTTCTTT. Residues: CASSPSWGTNTEAFF.

CDR3 protein: CASRTGGYGYTF. The CDR3 nucleotides are TGTGCCAGTAGGACAGGGGGCTATGGCTACACCTTC. J is TRBJ1-2 and V is TRBV19; TRBD1 matches 9 bases. Germline-derived CDR1 and CDR2 are LNHDA and SQIVND (reference sequence). V dropped 6 bases and J dropped 4; count of bases not matched to a gene: 0. The CDR3 loop spans 12 amino acids. The whole variable domain, filled in from reference TRBV19 and TRBJ1-2, reads DGGITQSPKYLFRKEGQNVTLSCEQNLNHDAMYWYRQDPGQGLRLIYYSQIVNDFQKGDIAEGYSVSREKKESFPLTVTSAQKNPTAFYLCASRTGGYGYTFGSGTRLTVV.

The V and J genes are TRBV27 and TRBJ2-3; 9 bases align to TRBD1. Germline-derived CDR1 and CDR2 are MNHEY and SMNVEV (reference sequence). V lost 6 bases and J lost 0; bases outside the gene matches: 4. CDR3 length: 15 amino acids. The CDR3 DNA follows: TGTGCCAGCAGCATACAGGGGGCTAGCACAGATACGCAGTATTTT. Residues: CASSIQGASTDTQYF.

The V call is TRBV7-8, the J call TRBJ2-4; the match to TRBD2 covers 10 bases. Trimming took 4 bases from V and 0 from J; bases not matched to a gene: 15. Germline V gene sequence: CDR1 SGHVS, CDR2 FQNEAQ. The CDR3 spans 20 residues. The CDR3 region is CASSSRRLAGDPIAKNIQYF. The CDR3 DNA follows: TGTGCCAGCAGCTCTAGGAGGCTAGCGGGGGATCCTATAGCCAAAAACATTCAGTACTTC. Full variable domain (outside the CDR3, taken from reference TRBV7-8 and TRBJ2-4): GAGVSQSPRYKVAKRGQDVALRCDPISGHVSLFWYQQALGQGPEFLTYFQNEAQLDKSGLPSDRFFAERPEGSVSTLKIQRTQQEDSAVYLCASSSRRLAGDPIAKNIQYFGAGTRLSVL.

Only a few counts were recorded for this clonotype. The J gene is TRBJ2-7, the V gene TRBV6-2 or TRBV6-3; D gene unclear. V lost 5 bases, J lost 4 bases, and 6 bases lay in between. In germline, CDR1 is MNHEY, CDR2 SVGEGT. The CDR3 has 11 residues. CDR3 bases: TGTGCCAGCAGTCCCCTGTACGAGCAGTACTTC. Amino acid sequence: CASSPLYEQYF.